The present entry profiles one T cell receptor beta chain with its context. These data originate in a study of T cells after posttransplantation cyclophosphamide. Some clones are missing from TCRdb's copy, which holds only in-frame ones; the method was immunoSEQ multiplex PCR. The sample lists 30,000 or so clones; about 90% were seen once. The naive gate required viable CD3+CD4+ or CD3+CD8+ cells with CCR7+CD45RA+CD45RO-CD95-CD27+CD28+ phenotype. The TCR was taken from an older woman in good health, CMV-negative, and a related stem cell transplant donor. What was sequenced was naive CD4+ T cells sorted from PBMCs.

In nucleotides, the CDR3 is TGTGCCAGCAGCCAGGGGTGGGACAGGCTGGGGGGGTATGGCTACACCTTC. Translation: CASSQGWDRLGGYGYTF. This chain joins TRBV4-2 and TRBJ1-2; 8 bases match TRBD1. Looked up from germline, CDR1 is LGHNA and CDR2 is YNFKEQ. CDR3 length: 17 residues. Losses at the gene ends were 3 bases for V and 5 bases for J; bases not matched to a gene: 14.